This T cell receptor beta chain was documented in a study of blood T cell repertoires in COVID-19 (TCRdb year 2020). The study in broad terms: Collaborator samples came from the United States, Italy and Spain and covered acute and convalescent phases of COVID-19. The sample metadata nearly always contained a de-identified subject ID, COVID-19 status, age in years and sex. Samples were obtained from the ongoing ImmuneRACE study (first 160 participants) and from some 1,200 subjects provided by 6 global collaborators. Subjects who had been exposed to COVID-19, were actively infected with it, or had recovered from it provided the deeply sampled blood TCRbeta repertoires that made up the dataset. The material from the prospective study consisted of cDNA or gDNA derived from T cells, B-cell-depleted T cells, or PBMCs. The repertoires were released in a freely available public database intended as a resource for research on the immune response to SARS-CoV-2. HLA class I and class II types, where available, came from metadata supplied by the sample provider rather than from assay-based typing.

Whole blood was collected in K2EDTA tubes by collaborating institutions according to the institutions' own protocols. For TCRbeta analysis, collaborator samples were shipped as frozen whole blood, as isolated PBMCs, or as DNA extracted from either sample type. The investigation overall reported the following: The amount of clinical and demographic metadata varied by source and participant and was provided uncurated.

On this clone: Its antigen remains unidentified. No per-base quality is available; no much larger clone lies one base away.

The CDR3 numbers 14 residues from cysteine through phenylalanine. Just CDR3 DNA is preserved here, 42 bases in frame from base 1. According to the germline V gene (reference sequence), CDR1 reads LNHDA and CDR2 reads SQIVND. The V end loses 5 bases and the J end loses 7 bases, and a stretch of 15 bases separates them. The immunoSEQ Assay, a bias-controlled multiplex PCR, was used to amplify TCRbeta CDR3 regions from genomic DNA. On the study's bioinformatics: The number of nucleated cells in each sample was estimated by amplification of reference gene primers within the assay. To quantify the absolute abundance of each unique TCRbeta CDR3 rearrangement, sequence reads were collapsed and filtered. For each sample, productive Simpson clonality was calculated as the square root of Simpson's diversity index across productive rearrangements. TCRdb stores this immuneACCESS table with in-frame sequences only. Part of the clones is absent; in the studies checked, under half of the shortfall reflects unresolved V genes, and no reason is known for the rest. That table furnishes V, J and clone size, whereas the DNA furnished D and trimming. This sample is represented by 150,000 to 200,000 clones; 82% of them were singletons. The ten top clones hold about 8.4% of the sample.

The sequence joins TRBV19 to TRBJ1-5, with the D gene uncertain. The source of this sequence is an older woman with acute or convalescent COVID-19. The sample was peripheral blood. The DNA is as follows: TGTGCCAGTAGTTCCCCTTCCCGGGGACAGCCCCAGCATTTT. This is translated as CASSSPSRGQPQHF. With all but the CDR3 taken from the reference TRBV19 and TRBJ1-5 genes, the full variable domain is: DGGITQSPKYLFRKEGQNVTLSCEQNLNHDAMYWYRQDPGQGLRLIYYSQIVNDFQKGDIAEGYSVSREKKESFPLTVTSAQKNPTAFYLCASSSPSRGQPQHFGDGTRLSIL.